Listed here are 15 T cell receptor beta chains from one sample, sequenced in a study of T cells in Graves' hyperthyroidism and ophthalmopathy. What was amplified from RNA transcripts were TCR beta CDR3 regions. An initial round of RT-PCR targeting the TCR CDR3 relied on the HTBI primer set. Each CDR3 protein gets one entry after TCRdb re-called the multiplex PCR reads with MiXCR. The table includes about 180,000 distinct CDR3 sequences, 15% to 20% detected once. Source material: blood. These receptor sequences come from a woman aged 50 to 60 with Graves' hyperthyroidism.

V and J are TRBV20-1 and TRBJ2-5, with TRBD2 identical over 12 bases. The length of the CDR3 is 16 residues. J gave up 1 base and V 2 bases, and 5 bases lay outside the gene matches. CDR1 and CDR2 (germline): DFQATT, SNEGSKA (reference sequence). The CDR3 sequence: CSARPLAGGPQETQYF. CDR3 nucleotides: TGCAGTGCTAGACCACTAGCGGGGGGACCCCAAGAGACCCAGTACTTC.

The chain joins TRBV14 to TRBJ2-7, with D tentatively TRBD1 or TRBD2 (6 bases each). The CDR3 runs to 13 residues. Trimming removed 3 bases from V and 7 bases from J, with 13 bases in between. CDR1 SGHDN and CDR2 FVKESK come from the germline V gene. CDR3 DNA sequence: TGTGCCAGCAGCCACGGGGGCCGGTGGGAGCAGTACTTC. The encoded protein is CASSHGGRWEQYF. Full variable domain (missing parts from reference TRBV14 and TRBJ2-7): EAGVTQFPSHSVIEKGQTVTLRCDPISGHDNLYWYRRVMGKEIKFLLHFVKESKQDESGMPNNRFLAERTGGTYSTLKVQPAELEDSGVYFCASSHGGRWEQYFGPGTRLTVT.

In this sample, this clonotype turned up many times. V gene TRBV3-1 combines with J gene TRBJ2-3, with 9 bases lining up with TRBD2. CDR1 LGHDT and CDR2 YNNKEL come from the germline V gene (reference sequence). The CDR3 has 17 amino acids. Germline trimming cut 0 bases from V and 0 bases from J; bases unmatched to any gene: 4. CDR3 sequence: CASSQDRLAASTDTQYF. In DNA, the CDR3 is TGTGCCAGCAGCCAAGATAGACTAGCGGCCAGCACAGATACGCAGTATTTT.

This clonotype was counted many times. This rearrangement joins TRBV15 to TRBJ1-2; possibly TRBD1 for D (5 bases). Germline lookup yields CDR1 LNHNV and CDR2 YYDKDF (reference sequence). CDR3 length: 15 residues. Trimming shortened V by 5 bases and J by 8 bases, and 21 bases separated the two germline ends. The CDR3 DNA is TGTGCCACCAGCTATGCCGGCAACAGGAAGGAGGGCTACACCTTC. Translated, it gives CATSYAGNRKEGYTF. The full variable domain, completed using reference TRBV15 and TRBJ1-2, is DAMVIQNPRYQVTQFGKPVTLSCSQTLNHNVMYWYQQKSSQAPKLLFHYYDKDFNNEADTPDNFQSRRPNTSFCFLDIRSPGLGDTAMYLCATSYAGNRKEGYTFGSGTRLTVV.

The gene calls are TRBV7-8 and TRBJ2-3; D may be TRBD2 (5 bases). Looked up from germline, CDR1 is SGHVS and CDR2 is FQNEAQ. The CDR3 contains 18 residues. V was pared by 5 bases and J by 0 bases, with 21 bases between. CDR3 sequence (DNA): TGTGCCAGCAGCGGAAGGGTTTTGAGCGGCACCAGCACAGATACGCAGTATTTT. Its protein product is CASSGRVLSGTSTDTQYF.

This clonotype was recorded many times. The chain has TRBV11-2 and TRBJ1-1; D unclear. The CDR3 length is 12 residues. Germline V gene lookup returns CDR1 SGHAT and CDR2 FQNNGV. V was cut by 7 bases and J by 1 base, with 7 bases left in between. The CDR3 DNA reads as TGTGCCAGCAAGTTGGGGAACACTGAAGCTTTCTTT. It is translated as CASKLGNTEAFF.

This clonotype was observed at least ten times. The chain carries TRBV7-2 and TRBJ1-3; the D gene is possibly TRBD1 (6 bases). This CDR3 spans 15 amino acids. Trimming pared 6 bases from V and 0 bases from J, leaving 12 bases between. Germline V gives CDR1 SGHTA, CDR2 FQGNSA. As DNA, the CDR3 is TGTGCCAGCAGACAGGGACCGACCTCTGGAAACACCATATATTTT. It specifies CASRQGPTSGNTIYF. Filled out from reference TRBV7-2 and TRBJ1-3, the complete variable domain reads GAGVSQSPSNKVTEKGKDVELRCDPISGHTALYWYRQSLGQGLEFLIYFQGNSAPDKSGLPSDRFSAERTGGSVSTLTIQRTQQEDSAVYLCASRQGPTSGNTIYFGEGSWLTVV.

This clonotype was detected a few times. The chain recombines TRBV6-1 with TRBJ2-2; TRBD1 matches at 9 bases. CDR1 is MNHNS and CDR2 is SASEGT in the germline V gene. With V trimmed by 6 bases and J by 8 bases, 7 bases remained unmatched. The CDR3 loop spans 14 amino acids. CDR3 in amino acids: CASSPQGAWGELFF. CDR3 nucleotide sequence: TGTGCCAGCAGCCCACAGGGGGCTTGGGGGGAGCTGTTTTTT.

In its sample, this clonotype was seen many times. The chain uses TRBV4-1 and TRBJ1-2, with D maybe TRBD1 (6 bases). V lost 1 base and J lost 8, with 14 bases in between. The length of the CDR3 is 14 residues. Germline CDR1 reads MGHRA; CDR2 reads YSYEKL. The CDR3 coding sequence is TGCGCCAGCAGCCAAGTAGGGGGGCGCGTGGGCTACACCTTC. Translated, it gives CASSQVGGRVGYTF.

This clonotype was found a few times. A read error may explain this, as a much larger clone is one base away. The chain recombines TRBV7-9 with TRBJ2-4, with TRBD1 identical over 8 bases. The CDR3 has 14 amino acids. From germline, CDR1 is SEHNR and CDR2 FQNEAQ (reference sequence). V dropped 8 bases and J dropped 4; count of bases not matched to a gene: 7. CDR3 region: CASGLDRGKNIQYF. The CDR3 region has the DNA TGTGCCAGCGGCCTAGACAGGGGAAAAAACATTCAGTACTTC. The full variable domain, with the rest looked up from reference TRBV7-9 and TRBJ2-4, is DTGVSQNPRHKITKRGQNVTFRCDPISEHNRLYWYRQTLGQGPEFLTYFQNEAQLEKSRLLSDRFSAERPKGSFSTLEIQRTEQGDSAMYLCASGLDRGKNIQYFGAGTRLSVL.

A note on this clonotype: It may be a read error: a sequence one base away is much more abundant. This sequence joins TRBV29-1 and TRBJ1-5, with 8 bases fitting TRBD1. The V gene end was trimmed by 5 bases and the J gene end by 8 bases; junction bases not matched to a gene: 11. The germline V gene has CDR1 SQVTM and CDR2 ANQGSEA. The CDR3 runs 14 residues. The CDR3 loop reads CSVSPGQVGKPQHF. The CDR3 DNA follows: TGCAGCGTTTCCCCGGGACAGGTGGGTAAGCCCCAGCATTTT.

The CDR3 sequence is CASSSRQGAEEQYF. DNA of the CDR3: TGTGCCAGCAGTTCCAGACAGGGGGCGGAGGAGCAGTACTTC. The V call is TRBV28, the J call TRBJ2-7, with TRBD1 matching 10 bases. Germline V gives CDR1 MDHEN, CDR2 SYDVKM. V lost 4 bases and J lost 7; bases outside the gene matches: 7. The CDR3 loop spans 14 amino acids.

In its sample, this clonotype was seen a few times. The V call is TRBV6-2 or TRBV6-3, the J call TRBJ1-2; tentative D call: TRBD1 (5 bases). Per germline, CDR1 MNHEY and CDR2 SVGEGT. Trimming took 5 bases from V and 3 from J, leaving 16 bases between them. This CDR3 is built from 15 residues. CDR3 in DNA: TGTGCCAGCAGTCATCCTGGGGGTCCGGACTATGGCTACACCTTC. This sequence encodes CASSHPGGPDYGYTF.

The chain has TRBV28 and TRBJ2-3; D remains ambiguous. The CDR3 consists of 11 residues. V dropped 3 bases and J dropped 5 bases, with 3 bases sitting between them. Germline V CDR1 and CDR2: MDHEN, SYDVKM. CDR3: CASSFEDTQYF. CDR3 DNA sequence: TGTGCCAGCAGTTTCGAAGATACGCAGTATTTT.

This clonotype was counted at least ten times. This rearrangement joins TRBV19 to TRBJ1-6; 9 nucleotides line up with TRBD1. The CDR3 consists of 17 residues. Germline V CDR1 and CDR2: LNHDA, SQIVND (reference sequence). V shed 10 bases, J shed 0 bases, and the junction held 10 bases outside the gene matches. The CDR3 here is CATKTGGGSSYNSPLHF. In DNA form, the CDR3 reads TGTGCCACCAAGACAGGGGGGGGGAGCTCCTATAATTCACCCCTCCACTTT.